What follows are 11 T cell receptor beta chains derived from one specimen sequenced in a study of T cell responses to AZD1222 COVID-19 vaccine. Here immunoSEQ multiplex PCR was the method, and the copy in TCRdb shows in-frame clones only, minus some. The profile shows 160,000 or so clones, 80% to 95% of them singletons. Sequences were derived from peripheral blood, sampled on day 0 of AZD1222 vaccination. The receptors were gathered from an adult in good health.

V gene TRBV4-1 combines with J gene TRBJ2-7, with TRBD2 matching 10 bases. Germline CDR1 reads MGHRA; CDR2 reads YSYEKL. The CDR3 runs to 16 residues. The trim removed 0 bases at V and 6 bases at J, leaving 8 bases unmatched. In nucleotides, the CDR3 is TGCGCCAGCAGCCAAGATCGGCCTAGCGGGAGTTTCGAGCAGTACTTC. The encoded protein is CASSQDRPSGSFEQYF.

V gene TRBV7-9 combines with J gene TRBJ2-3; the D call may be TRBD1 or TRBD2 (5 bases each). The CDR3 length is 17 residues. V was cut by 7 bases and J by 3 bases, with 23 bases left in between. Germline V lookup: CDR1 SEHNR, CDR2 FQNEAQ (reference sequence). The CDR3, as DNA: TGTGCCAGCAACCCGCCGGGGACCTCCGAGCGGACAGATACGCAGTATTTT. Its protein is CASNPPGTSERTDTQYF.

The chain recombines TRBV2 with TRBJ1-2; D call uncertain. V was pared by 6 bases and J by 8 bases, with 13 bases between. CDR1 SNHLY and CDR2 FYNNEI come from the germline V gene. This CDR3 region has 12 residues. DNA of the CDR3: TGTGCCAGCAGATTTTCGGGGTACGGCTACACCTTC. Its protein is CASRFSGYGYTF.

The chain couples TRBV30 to TRBJ2-1, with D possibly being TRBD1 (5 bases). The length of the CDR3 is 13 residues. Germline V lookup: CDR1 GTSNPN, CDR2 SVGIG (reference sequence). V was trimmed by 3 bases and J by 4 bases, leaving 10 bases between them. As DNA, the CDR3 is TGTGCCTGGAGGGATAGGGGATACAATGAGCAGTTCTTC. It yields the protein CAWRDRGYNEQFF.

The V gene is TRBV19, the J gene TRBJ1-5; no clear D gene. Germline V gene data show CDR1 as LNHDA and CDR2 as SQIVND (reference sequence). V was clipped by 9 bases and J by 5 bases, with 14 bases between them. The CDR3 length is 13 residues. The CDR3 DNA reads as TGTGCCAGCACTAGTCGTTGGGATCAGCCCCAGCATTTT. It translates to CASTSRWDQPQHF.

The chain couples TRBV5-1 to TRBJ1-3; a weak D match, TRBD1 (5 bases). Germline CDR1 is SGHRS and CDR2 is YFSETQ. This CDR3 contains 16 residues. V was pared by 4 bases and J by 4 bases, with 18 bases between. CDR3 sequence reads: CASSPWDFSGGNTIYF. Written as DNA, the CDR3 is TGCGCCAGCAGCCCGTGGGACTTCTCGGGAGGAAACACCATATATTTT.

This chain joins TRBV9 and TRBJ2-1; TRBD2 agrees at 8 bases. The CDR3 contains 16 residues. Looked up from germline, CDR1 is SGDLS and CDR2 is YYNGEE. The V gene end was trimmed by 1 base and the J gene end by 8 bases; junction bases not matched to a gene: 11. CDR3 DNA: TGTGCCAGCAGCGTAAGCGGTGGAAGCGGGAGAGATGAGCAGTTCTTC. Translation: CASSVSGGSGRDEQFF.

This sequence joins TRBV3-1 (or the pseudogene TRBV3-2) and TRBJ1-2; D is uncertain. Trimming cost V 1 base and J 1 base, with 7 bases left between them. The CDR3 totals 14 residues. Germline-derived CDR1 and CDR2 are LGHDT and YNNKEL (reference sequence). The CDR3 spells CASSQGSSNYGYTF. The CDR3 DNA reads as TGTGCCAGCAGCCAAGGGTCAAGTAACTATGGCTACACCTTC.

The chain is built from TRBV5-1 and TRBJ2-7; 8 bases are shared with TRBD1. The J segment lost 1 base and the V segment lost 4 bases, leaving 7 bases of the junction unmatched. The CDR3 extends over 15 amino acids. Germline values: CDR1 SGHRS, CDR2 YFSETQ. The CDR3 nucleotides read TGCGCCAGCAGCCCCGGGACAGGCCTTTCCTACGAGCAGTACTTC. Protein: CASSPGTGLSYEQYF.

The chain carries TRBV28 and TRBJ1-5; 9 nucleotides agree with TRBD1. From germline, CDR1 is MDHEN and CDR2 SYDVKM. V shed 5 bases, J shed 6 bases, and the junction held 8 bases outside the gene matches. The length of the CDR3 is 15 residues. CDR3 region: CASSLDRGGGQPQHF. For the CDR3, the DNA is TGTGCCAGCAGTCTGGACAGGGGAGGAGGTCAGCCCCAGCATTTT.

This chain links TRBV9 with TRBJ2-7; unclear D gene. Germline V lookup: CDR1 SGDLS, CDR2 YYNGEE. The CDR3 has 17 residues. The V end lost 0 bases, the J end lost 1 base, and 17 bases lay between the germline ends. CDR3: CASSVGYGVGISYEQYF. CDR3 bases: TGTGCCAGCAGCGTAGGTTATGGGGTGGGAATTTCCTACGAGCAGTACTTC.